The sequence of this TCR beta chain was determined in a study of T cell responses to AZD1222 COVID-19 vaccine. General study points: At study baseline, merely six AZD1222 recipients were seropositive. Sampling captured repertoires only after the peak T cell response. Donors, mostly white British, included more females; clonal diversity was possibly underestimated.

CDR3 length: 16 residues. Germline CDR1 reads LNHDA; CDR2 reads SQIVND (reference sequence). The junction had 13 bases not matched to a gene; V was cut back by 7 bases and J by 4 bases. Profiling relied on immunoSEQ multiplex PCR, and the TCRdb table lists in-frame clones only, not all of them. The table includes 130,000 or so clones, 88% detected once. Regarding this clone: The target antigen is unknown.

The sequence came from an adult who received the AZD1222 COVID-19 vaccine. The J gene is TRBJ2-3, the V gene TRBV19; 8 bases are shared with TRBD1. The material sequenced was peripheral blood, taken 28 days after the second AZD1222 dose. This chain's CDR3 is CASNNAGTGGSDTQYF. In nucleotides, the CDR3 is TGTGCCAGTAATAATGCCGGGACAGGAGGGTCAGATACGCAGTATTTT.